This record covers a single T cell receptor beta chain. Its target is not known. Sequencing was performed with immunoSEQ multiplex PCR; in TCRdb, only in-frame clones are kept and a portion is missing. The top ten clones hold 4.5% to 6% of a sample with some 140,000 clones, roughly 93% of them seen once. These data belong to a study of T cell responses to AZD1222 COVID-19 vaccine. The ends were cut back, 2 bases at V and 7 bases at J, with 23 bases in the middle. The CDR3 extends over 18 amino acids. Germline assignment: CDR1 SGHTA and CDR2 FQGTGA. General study results and limits: White British people made up most donors, females outnumbered males, and clonal diversity was possibly underestimated. With two AZD1222 doses given, Spike-specific TCR breadth and depth both rose.

J is TRBJ2-2 and V is TRBV7-3; maybe TRBD2 (5 bases). The sequencing here drew on peripheral blood, taken on day 0 of AZD1222 vaccination. The sequence was obtained from an adult in good health. The CDR3 nucleotides read TGTGCCAGCAGCTTAGTGGCTGGTAGGGCCCGACGGGGCGGGGAGCTGTTTTTT. As protein: CASSLVAGRARRGGELFF.